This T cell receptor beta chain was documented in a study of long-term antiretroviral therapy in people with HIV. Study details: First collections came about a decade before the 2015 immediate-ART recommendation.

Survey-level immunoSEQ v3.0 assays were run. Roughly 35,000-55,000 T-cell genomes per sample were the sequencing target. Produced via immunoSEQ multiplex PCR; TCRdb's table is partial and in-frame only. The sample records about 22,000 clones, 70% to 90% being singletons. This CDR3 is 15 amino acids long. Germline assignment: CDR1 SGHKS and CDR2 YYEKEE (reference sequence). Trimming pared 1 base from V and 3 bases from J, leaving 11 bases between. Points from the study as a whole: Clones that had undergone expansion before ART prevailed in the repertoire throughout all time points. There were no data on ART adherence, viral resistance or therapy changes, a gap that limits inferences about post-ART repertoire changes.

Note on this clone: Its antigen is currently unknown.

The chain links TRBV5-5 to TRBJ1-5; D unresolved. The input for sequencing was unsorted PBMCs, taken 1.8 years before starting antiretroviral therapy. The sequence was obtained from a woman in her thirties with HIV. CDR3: CASSLSVGVNQPQHF. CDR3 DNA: TGTGCCAGCAGCTTGAGTGTCGGGGTCAATCAGCCCCAGCATTTT.